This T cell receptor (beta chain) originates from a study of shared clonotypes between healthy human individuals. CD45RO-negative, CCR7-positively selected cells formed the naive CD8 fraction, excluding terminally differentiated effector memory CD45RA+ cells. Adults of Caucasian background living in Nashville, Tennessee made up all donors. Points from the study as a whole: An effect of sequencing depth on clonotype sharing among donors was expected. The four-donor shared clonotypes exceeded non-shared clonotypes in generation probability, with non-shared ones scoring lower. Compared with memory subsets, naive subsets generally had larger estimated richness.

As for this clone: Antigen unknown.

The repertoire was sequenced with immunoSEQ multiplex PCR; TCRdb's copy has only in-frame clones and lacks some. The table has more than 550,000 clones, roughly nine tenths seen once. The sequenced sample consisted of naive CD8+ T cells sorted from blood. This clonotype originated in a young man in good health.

The CDR3 DNA reads TGTGCCAGCAGCTTACCCTCCGGGACAGTCCCGTACTTC. This gives the protein CASSLPSGTVPYF. J is TRBJ2-5 and V is TRBV5-6, with 7 positions matching TRBD1. CDR1 and CDR2 (germline): SGHDT, YYEEEE. The CDR3 extends over 13 amino acids. V shed 2 bases and J 13 bases; nucleotides not matched to a gene: 11.